These 3 T cell receptor beta chains were all obtained from the same sample, sequenced in a study of shared clonotypes between healthy human individuals. Positive CCR7 selection of CD45RO-negative cells yielded the naive CD8 cells, and terminally differentiated effector memory CD45RA+ cells were excluded. The assay was immunoSEQ multiplex PCR, and TCRdb's table has in-frame clones only and misses some. The sample records about 2.1 million clones, over 85% being singletons. Sequencing used naive CD8+ T cells from PBMCs. The receptors originated from a man aged 18-30 years in good health. Some clones in this sample may be carry-over from other donors' samples.

The chain employs TRBV7-3 and TRBJ2-2, with D perhaps matching TRBD2 (6 bases). The CDR3 loop spans 15 amino acids. The V and J ends lost 6 bases and 2 bases respectively, with 13 bases between them. The germline V gene has CDR1 SGHTA and CDR2 FQGTGA. The CDR3 loop reads CASSSGTLNTGELFF. In nucleotides, the CDR3 is TGTGCCAGCAGTTCCGGGACTCTAAACACCGGGGAGCTGTTTTTT.

The chain uses TRBV5-1 and TRBJ2-7; D is tentatively TRBD1 or TRBD2 (5 bases each). CDR3 length equals 15 residues. V was cut by 0 bases and J by 4 bases, with 14 bases left in between. CDR1 and CDR2 (germline): SGHRS, YFSETQ. The CDR3 reads CASSLDLGRRYEQYF. In DNA form, the CDR3 reads TGCGCCAGCAGCTTGGATCTGGGACGACGATACGAGCAGTACTTC.

V is TRBV29-1 and J is TRBJ2-5; TRBD2 matches 10 bases. Germline CDR1 reads SQVTM; CDR2 reads ANQGSEA. With V trimmed by 2 bases and J by 5 bases, 14 bases remained unmatched. CDR3 length: 17 amino acids. The CDR3 coding sequence is TGCAGCGTTGAATGGGCCCTGCTAGCGGGAGTGGCGGAGACCCAGTACTTC. This gives the protein CSVEWALLAGVAETQYF. Drawing the rest from reference TRBV29-1 and TRBJ2-5, the complete variable domain is SAVISQKPSRDICQRGTSLTIQCQVDSQVTMMFWYRQQPGQSLTLIATANQGSEATYESGFVIDKFPISRPNLTFSTLTVSNMSPEDSSIYLCSVEWALLAGVAETQYFGPGTRLLVL.